Shown below are 18 T cell receptor beta chains from a single sample sequenced in a study of T cells in Graves' hyperthyroidism and ophthalmopathy. Template material for amplifying TCR beta CDR3 regions consisted of RNA transcripts. Using the HTBI primer set, a first-round RT-PCR was run on the TCR CDR3. TCRdb passed the multiplex PCR reads through MiXCR, listing each CDR3 protein once. The sample gives a few hundred thousand distinct CDR3 sequences, 15% to 17% of which show up once; 6.5% to 8% is in the top ten. Input material: blood. All receptors derive from a woman in her twenties or thirties with Graves' hyperthyroidism.

This clonotype was observed at least ten times. This chain connects TRBV7-9 to TRBJ2-5; D not certain. The germline gives CDR1 SEHNR, CDR2 FQNEAQ (reference sequence). V was trimmed by 3 bases and J by 2 bases, leaving 7 bases between them. This CDR3 has 13 residues. CDR3 region: CASSFRQQETQYF. The CDR3, as DNA: TGTGCCAGCAGCTTCAGGCAACAAGAGACCCAGTACTTC.

This clonotype was counted only a few times. This chain connects TRBV9 to TRBJ2-1; 7 bases match TRBD1. V was clipped by 1 base and J by 2 bases; unmatched bases: 3. CDR3 length: 15 amino acids. CDR1 is SGDLS and CDR2 is YYNGEE in the germline V gene. CDR3 bases: TGTGCCAGCAGCGTACTAGGGGGCGCCTACAATGAGCAGTTCTTC. Amino acids: CASSVLGGAYNEQFF.

This clonotype showed up just a few times. CDR3 sequence (DNA): TGTGCCATCAGTGATGGCAGGGGAGGAATTAATGAGCAGTTCTTC. The encoded protein is CAISDGRGGINEQFF. The J gene is TRBJ2-1, the V gene TRBV10-3; the D call may be TRBD1 or TRBD2 (6 bases each). The CDR3 is 15 amino acids. Trimming cost V 3 bases and J 7 bases, with 16 bases left between them. Germline-derived CDR1 and CDR2 are ENHRY and SYGVKD.

This chain uses TRBV7-9 with TRBJ2-1, with D maybe TRBD1 (5 bases). CDR3 length: 13 amino acids. V lost 3 bases and J 8 bases, leaving 11 bases between the germline ends. Germline CDR1 SEHNR, CDR2 FQNEAQ (reference sequence). The CDR3 DNA follows: TGTGCCAGCAGCTTTCCAGGGTTCGATGAGCAGTTCTTC. Its translation is CASSFPGFDEQFF.

This clonotype has ten or more counts. V gene TRBV7-2 combines with J gene TRBJ1-1; D is uncertain. CDR3 length: 15 residues. Germline CDR1 and CDR2: SGHTA and FQGNSA. With 5 bases removed from V and 0 bases from J, the gap between germline ends came to 13 bases. The DNA for the CDR3 is TGTGCCAGCAGCCCCCTGGGCAGCATGAACACTGAAGCTTTCTTT. This codes for CASSPLGSMNTEAFF.

This clonotype was seen many times. J is TRBJ2-1 and V is TRBV5-1; D gene uncertain. CDR1 SGHRS and CDR2 YFSETQ come from the germline V gene. V was shortened by 0 bases and J by 6 bases, with 16 bases between the two germline ends. The CDR3 runs 16 residues. The CDR3 DNA follows: TGCGCCAGCAGCTTGGCTACGGGCCCTCCTGGCAATGAGCAGTTCTTC. Protein product: CASSLATGPPGNEQFF.

Points on this clonotype: A much more abundant neighbour one base away suggests this may be a read error. The chain couples TRBV20-1 to TRBJ2-7; D gene unclear. Germline CDR1 DFQATT, CDR2 SNEGSKA (reference sequence). The CDR3 loop spans 10 amino acids. The CDR3 bases are TGCAGTGCTCTTAACTACGGGCAGTACTTC. Protein: CSALNYGQYF.

The sample holds many counts of this clonotype. V gene TRBV6-1 combines with J gene TRBJ1-5, with TRBD1 identical over 8 bases. Germline trimming cut 7 bases from V and 2 bases from J; bases unmatched to any gene: 13. CDR3 length equals 17 residues. From germline, CDR1 is MNHNS and CDR2 SASEGT. This chain's CDR3 is CASTSRPMTGGNQPQHF. The CDR3 DNA sequence: TGTGCCAGCACCTCACGACCCATGACAGGGGGCAATCAGCCCCAGCATTTT.

The gene calls are TRBV6-2 or TRBV6-3 and TRBJ2-5; 7 bases line up with TRBD2. The V and J ends lost 6 bases and 1 base, in that order; junction bases with no gene match: 14. This CDR3 comprises 17 residues. Germline-derived CDR1 and CDR2 are MNHEY and SVGEGT. The CDR3 sequence: CASSPLGGIALQETQYF. CDR3 coding DNA: TGTGCCAGCAGCCCCCTGGGGGGGATAGCGCTCCAAGAGACCCAGTACTTC.

This clonotype was detected a few times. V usage is TRBV7-8 and J usage is TRBJ2-5; D gene unclear. Germline V gene sequence: CDR1 SGHVS, CDR2 FQNEAQ. V lost 0 bases to trimming and J lost 5 bases, with 13 bases between them. The CDR3 spans 15 residues. CDR3 DNA sequence: TGTGCCAGCAGCTTAGCGCTTGCGGATAGGGAGACCCAGTACTTC. It codes for CASSLALADRETQYF.

There are many counts of this clonotype. V usage is TRBV7-9 and J usage is TRBJ2-7; a weak D match, TRBD1 (5 bases). CDR1 and CDR2 from the germline V gene are SEHNR and FQNEAQ (reference sequence). Trimming left V 2 bases short and J 5 bases short, with 16 bases between. This CDR3 spans 15 amino acids. CDR3 nucleotide sequence: TGTGCCAGCAGCTTAAAGGCCGGGTTCAGGGACGAGCAGTACTTC. Translation gives CASSLKAGFRDEQYF.

To note about this clonotype: A much larger clone sits a single nucleotide away, making a read error possible. The V and J genes are TRBV11-1 and TRBJ2-7; 9 nucleotides match TRBD1. Germline V gives CDR1 SGHAT, CDR2 FQDESV (reference sequence). The CDR3 sequence is 14 residues long. This CDR3 reads CAGSLAQGAMEQYF. Written as DNA, the CDR3 is TGTGCCGGCAGCTTAGCACAGGGGGCGATGGAGCAGTACTTC.

Many counts were recorded for this clonotype. The V gene is TRBV30, the J gene TRBJ1-5; possible D gene TRBD1, 5 bases. V gave up 1 base and J gave up 3 bases, with 7 bases separating them. CDR3 size: 13 residues. Germline values: CDR1 GTSNPN, CDR2 SVGIG (reference sequence). DNA of the CDR3: TGTGCCTGGAGTGCAGGGTACAATCAGCCCCAGCATTTT. Protein sequence: CAWSAGYNQPQHF.

In this sample, this clonotype turned up many times. The genes are TRBV4-3 and TRBJ2-2, with D possibly matching TRBD2 (5 bases). The V end lost 1 base, the J end lost 0 bases, and 15 bases lay between the germline ends. The CDR3 loop spans 18 amino acids. From germline, CDR1 is LGHNA and CDR2 YSLEER. The CDR3 sequence: CASSQAAGRYSNTGELFF. CDR3 nucleotides: TGCGCCAGCAGCCAAGCCGCGGGCCGGTACTCGAACACCGGGGAGCTGTTTTTT.

This clonotype showed up many times. The V call is TRBV15, the J call TRBJ2-5, with D hard to call. From germline, CDR1 is LNHNV and CDR2 YYDKDF (reference sequence). The CDR3 runs 12 residues. The V gene lost 4 bases and the J gene lost 5 bases, with 8 bases spanning the gap. CDR3 nucleotides: TGTGCCACCAGCAAAAAATGGGAGACCCAGTACTTC. It specifies CATSKKWETQYF.

This chain joins TRBV6-5 and TRBJ1-6, with unresolved D. The germline V and J ends were trimmed by 2 bases and 7 bases, with 15 bases remaining between them. The CDR3 length is 16 residues. Germline assignment: CDR1 MNHEY and CDR2 SVGAGI. The CDR3 spells CASSYRPAASNSPLHF. CDR3 nucleotide sequence: TGTGCCAGCAGTTACCGTCCAGCCGCGTCCAATTCACCCCTCCACTTT.

As regards this clonotype: Given a much more abundant clone one base away, this may be a read error. This chain connects TRBV28 to TRBJ2-7; D not resolved. CDR1 MDHEN and CDR2 SYDVKM come from the germline V gene. This CDR3 has 13 residues. The ends were cut back, 5 bases at V and 4 bases at J, with 12 bases in the middle. CDR3 DNA sequence: TGTGCCAGCAGTACAAACGGCCGATACGAGCAGTACTTC. Protein: CASSTNGRYEQYF.

The genes are TRBV7-9 and TRBJ2-7, with 11 bases fitting TRBD1. Looked up from germline, CDR1 is SEHNR and CDR2 is FQNEAQ (reference sequence). Trimming at V came to 3 bases and at J to 6 bases, leaving 7 bases not matched to a gene. The CDR3 extends over 15 amino acids. The CDR3 DNA follows: TGTGCCAGCAGCTTCCCCGGACAGGGGGCGGGCGAGCAGTACTTC. It encodes CASSFPGQGAGEQYF.